Listed below are T cell receptor beta chains from one sample, sequenced in a study of T cell clones after liver transplantation. Generated by immunoSEQ multiplex PCR, the TCRdb table keeps only in-frame clones and is missing some. This sample has about 72,000 clones, with roughly 90% found just once. The input for sequencing was CD4+ T cells from blood, taken before liver transplant. Receptors were obtained from a human donor who received a liver transplant. CDR3s include the opening cysteine and the closing phenylalanine or tryptophan. The D gene is left open where the match is weak. Clone size is stated in some rows and not others, as once, few, many or a class when expanded.

V gene	J gene	D gene	clone size	CDR3 DNA	CDR3 protein
TRBV6-5	TRBJ2-3	-	-	TGTGCCAGCAGTTACCTTGACACAGATACGCAGTATTTT	CASSYLDTDTQYF
TRBV11-3	TRBJ2-1	-	-	TGTGCCAGCAGCTTAGGATTAGTTTACTACAATGAGCAGTTCTTC	CASSLGLVYYNEQFF
TRBV2	TRBJ2-2	-	-	TGTGCCAGCAGACCGGGAGATATCACCGGGGAGCTGTTTTTT	CASRPGDITGELFF
TRBV5-1	TRBJ1-1	-	-	TGCGCCAGCAGCTTGGCGGGGAATTATTTGGGAACTGAAGCTTTCTTT	CASSLAGNYLGTEAFF
TRBV10-2	TRBJ2-7	TRBD2	-	TGCGCCAGCAGGACTAGCGGGTTAACCTACGAGCAGTACTTC	CASRTSGLTYEQYF
TRBV7-2	TRBJ1-1	-	-	TGTGCCAGCAGCTTCTCCAGGGAGGGCTTGACTTTCTTT	CASSFSREGLTFF
TRBV7-2	TRBJ1-4	-	-	TGTGCCAGCAGCTTAGCGGGGGGCGCGTCTGAAAAACTGTTTTTT	CASSLAGGASEKLFF
TRBV7-8	TRBJ2-1	TRBD2	-	TGTGCCAGCAGCTTAGTTTTCGACTCTAAGGGACTAATCCGATCCTACAATGAGCAGTTCTTC	CASSLVFDSKGLIRSYNEQFF
TRBV4-3	TRBJ1-1	TRBD1	-	TGCGCCAGCAGCCAAACCGGACAGGCGAACACTGAAGCTTTCTTT	CASSQTGQANTEAFF
TRBV2	TRBJ1-1	-	-	TGTGCCAGCAAAGGGTATATGGACACTGAAGCTTTCTTT	CASKGYMDTEAFF
TRBV14	TRBJ1-3	-	-	TGTGCCAGCAGCCAAGCCGGTCGGGGCAACACCATATATTTT	CASSQAGRGNTIYF
TRBV18	TRBJ1-4	TRBD1	once	TGTGCCAGCTCACCACGGACAGGCGAAGGTGAAAAACTGTTTTTT	CASSPRTGEGEKLFF
TRBV5-5	TRBJ1-2	-	-	TGTGCCAGCAGCCCCGGAGCAGGGGCGGGCTATGGCTACACCTTC	CASSPGAGAGYGYTF
TRBV11-3	TRBJ1-1	-	-	TGTGCCAGCAGCTTATATATGAACACTGAAGCTTTCTTT	CASSLYMNTEAFF
TRBV6-6	TRBJ2-1	-	-	TGTGCCAGCAGTTACACCAGGGCTGAGCAGTTCTTC	CASSYTRAEQFF
TRBV5-1	TRBJ2-7	TRBD1	-	TGCGCCAGCAGCTTCCTTGGACAGGAGGACGAGCAGTACTTC	CASSFLGQEDEQYF
TRBV7-2	TRBJ2-2	-	-	TGTGCCAGCAGCCCCAAGTCCTCGAACACCGGGGAGCTGTTTTTT	CASSPKSSNTGELFF
TRBV7-2	TRBJ2-3	-	-	TGTGCCAGCAGCGACCGGGACGCCGGGGCAGATACGCAGTATTTT	CASSDRDAGADTQYF
TRBV28	TRBJ1-2	-	-	TGTGCCAGCAGTTTTTTAGAGGGGTCCGATAGATACACCTTC	CASSFLEGSDRYTF
TRBV19	TRBJ2-5	-	-	TGTGCCAGTAAATTCGCCGGGTCACAAGAGACCCAGTACTTC	CASKFAGSQETQYF
TRBV5-1	TRBJ2-7	TRBD1	few	TGCGCCAGCAGCTTGGCCGCGACAGGGGGCTTCGAGCAGTACTTC	CASSLAATGGFEQYF
TRBV11-1	TRBJ2-3	-	-	TGTGCCAGCAGCTCTGGAACAGGGCCGGGAAATACGCAGTATTTT	CASSSGTGPGNTQYF
TRBV7-6	TRBJ2-7	-	once	TGTGCCAGCAGCTTAGTGGGGGGACCCTACGAGCAGTACTTC	CASSLVGGPYEQYF
TRBV18	TRBJ1-1	-	few	TGTGCCAGCTCACCGGTAGCAGACCGGAACACTGAAGCTTTCTTT	CASSPVADRNTEAFF
TRBV7-2	TRBJ2-1	TRBD2	once	TGTGCCAGCAGCTTAGCGGGGACTATATACGAGCAGTTCTTC	CASSLAGTIYEQFF
TRBV28	TRBJ2-5	-	-	TGTGCCAGCAGGGACAGCTCCTCTCGTCAAGAGACCCAGTACTTC	CASRDSSSRQETQYF
TRBV4-2	TRBJ1-4	-	-	TGTGCCAGCAGCCGCGCCACCCCGGCAACTAATGAAAAACTGTTTTTT	CASSRATPATNEKLFF
TRBV28	TRBJ2-7	-	-	TGTGCCAGCAGTTCCCCTTGGCAGCCGTTCTTC	CASSSPWQPFF
TRBV6-1	TRBJ2-6	-	once	TGTGCCAGCAGTGAAATCTTCTCTGGGGCCAACGTCCTGACTTTC	CASSEIFSGANVLTF
TRBV28	TRBJ2-7	-	-	TGTGCCAGCAGTTCCACCGTTTACGAGCAGTACTTC	CASSSTVYEQYF
TRBV28	TRBJ2-4	-	-	TGTGCCAGCAGTTTTAGGTATATACCCATTCAGTACTTC	CASSFRYIPIQYF
TRBV12-5	TRBJ2-7	-	-	TGTGCTAGTGGTTTGGTAGGGGCGGGCCACGAGCAGTACTTC	CASGLVGAGHEQYF
TRBV10-1	TRBJ1-1	-	-	TGCGCCAGCAGTGCGGGCGGATATGAAGCTTTCTTT	CASSAGGYEAFF
TRBV28	TRBJ1-4	-	once	TGTGCCAGCAGTTTTGGTCGTGATGAAAAACTGTTTTTT	CASSFGRDEKLFF
TRBV5-6	TRBJ2-2	TRBD2	-	TGTGCCAGTGGGACTAGCGGGAGTGGAGCGAACACCGGGGAGCTGTTTTTT	CASGTSGSGANTGELFF
TRBV7-9	TRBJ2-7	-	-	TGTGCCAGCGGCCAAGAATACGAGCAGTACTTC	CASGQEYEQYF
TRBV5-5	TRBJ1-5	-	-	TGTGCCAGCAGCTTCGGCAGCCAAAGACAAAATCAGCCCCAGCATTTT	CASSFGSQRQNQPQHF
TRBV7-8	TRBJ2-7	-	-	TGTGCCAGCAGCTTAGAGCTCGGCACCTACGAGCAGTACTTC	CASSLELGTYEQYF